The present T cell receptor (beta chain) was sequenced within a study of T-cell reconstitution after alpha-beta-depleted transplantation in children. General study points: Alpha-beta T cells present about two months after transplant were reported to originate from several hundred expanded graft clones. A year post-transplant, T-cell counts and diversity derived mostly from newly produced T cells. Surviving recipient cells, namely T cells and thymic progenitors, were the source of high day-60 TCRbeta diversity in some patients.

The TCRbeta library was prepared with unique molecular identifiers. Via MiXCR, TCRdb re-called the PCR reads, giving one row per CDR3 protein. The sample records some 600,000 distinct CDR3 sequences, approximately 13% being singletons. This clonotype showed up just a few times. Its antigen remains unidentified. The CDR3 consists of 16 residues. V was pared by 2 bases and J by 4 bases, with 6 bases of the junction left unmatched. The starting material was PBMCs, mostly from graft donor cells, obtained 360 days after TCRalphabeta/CD19-depleted stem cell transplant. The sequence was obtained from a male patient younger than 18 who had a stem cell transplant for acute myeloid leukemia, so the T cells may come from the graft donor. The chain recombines TRBV12-3 or TRBV12-4 with TRBJ2-4; 9 bases are shared with TRBD2. CDR3 nucleotides: TGTGCCAGCAGTTTACTGGCGGGAGGGCCAAAAAACATTCAGTACTTC. The encoded protein is CASSLLAGGPKNIQYF.